The rows below give T cell receptor beta chains drawn from one sample of a study of cytomegalovirus exposure and HLA in healthy donors. TCRdb keeps only in-frame clones here, not all; method: immunoSEQ multiplex PCR. The table has approximately 150,000 clones, approximately 80% seen once. The sequencing sample was made of PBMCs. These receptors all come from a male donor in good health and CMV-seronegative. Each CDR3 is given with its conserved first and last residue. Each record gives: CDR3 length, D gene, clone size, V gene, J gene, CDR3 protein, CDR3 DNA. The D gene is left open where the match is weak. Some rows mark clone size as missing; the rest say once, few, many or name a class of expanded clone.

>13|TRBD1|.|TRBV28|TRBJ1-2
CAIRQGVNYGYTF
TGTGCCATACGACAGGGAGTAAACTATGGCTACACCTTC
>14|.|.|TRBV6-5|TRBJ1-2
CASSYEPAMYGYTF
TGTGCCAGCAGTTACGAGCCAGCGATGTATGGCTACACCTTC
>14|TRBD1|.|TRBV19|TRBJ1-5
CASSTGQVNQPQHF
TGTGCCAGTAGTACCGGACAGGTCAATCAGCCCCAGCATTTT
>11|.|.|TRBV30|TRBJ1-1
CAAGPRNEAFF
TGTGCTGCAGGGCCGAGAAATGAAGCTTTCTTT
>14|.|few|TRBV28|TRBJ2-2
CASSPELNTGELFF
TGTGCCAGCAGTCCGGAGCTGAACACCGGGGAGCTGTTTTTT
>13|.|.|TRBV27|TRBJ2-7
CASSLSHTYEQYF
TGTGCCAGCAGTTTATCCCACACCTACGAGCAGTACTTC
>13|.|.|TRBV11-2|TRBJ1-6
CASSFQGPSPLHF
TGTGCCAGCAGCTTCCAGGGTCCGTCACCCCTCCACTTT
>13|.|.|TRBV5-1|TRBJ1-2
CASSFDTGHGYTF
TGCGCCAGCAGCTTTGATACAGGTCATGGCTACACCTTC
>16|.|.|TRBV5-4|TRBJ1-3
CASSLGGGGVGNTIYF
TGTGCCAGCAGCTTGGGGGGCGGCGGGGTCGGAAACACCATATATTTT
>15|.|.|TRBV7-6|TRBJ2-7
CASSLGGGAMYEQYF
TGTGCCAGCAGCCTGGGGGGGGGCGCAATGTACGAGCAGTACTTC
>13|TRBD1|.|TRBV5-1|TRBJ2-5
CASSSTGFETQYF
TGCGCCAGCAGCTCGACAGGGTTCGAGACCCAGTACTTC
>12|.|.|TRBV5-1|TRBJ1-1
CASSLEGQRAFF
TGCGCCAGCAGCTTGGAGGGACAACGAGCTTTCTTT
>14|.|.|TRBV7-9|TRBJ2-2
CASSFEAYTGELFF
TGTGCCAGCAGCTTTGAAGCCTACACCGGGGAGCTGTTTTTT
>12|.|once|TRBV21-1|TRBJ2-5
CASQEAPLGQYF
TGTGCCAGCCAGGAGGCCCCCCTGGGGCAGTACTTC
>13|.|few|TRBV7-2|TRBJ2-3
CATKRGGTDTQYF
TGTGCCACCAAAAGAGGCGGCACAGATACGCAGTATTTT
>14|.|few|TRBV5-5|TRBJ1-4
CASSPTGFGEKLFF
TGTGCCAGCAGCCCTACAGGGTTCGGAGAAAAACTGTTTTTT
>17|TRBD1|.|TRBV13|TRBJ2-3
CASSLGTGGAGTDTQYF
TGTGCCAGCAGCTTAGGAACAGGGGGCGCGGGCACAGATACGCAGTATTTT
>15|TRBD2|.|TRBV5-1|TRBJ2-7
CASSGGLAGDYEQYF
TGCGCCAGCAGCGGCGGACTAGCGGGAGACTACGAGCAGTACTTC
>16|TRBD2|.|TRBV6-6|TRBJ2-7
CASSLSTSGGPYEQYF
TGTGCCAGCAGTTTATCTACTAGCGGGGGGCCCTACGAGCAGTACTTC
>14|TRBD1|.|TRBV6-1|TRBJ2-7
CASSDLDRNYEQYF
TGTGCCAGCAGTGATCTGGACAGGAATTACGAGCAGTACTTC
>13|.|.|TRBV2|TRBJ2-6
CASSDSGANVLTF
TGTGCCAGCAGTGACAGTGGGGCCAACGTCCTGACTTTC
>13|.|.|TRBV6-5|TRBJ1-2
CASSYSTGGGYTF
TGTGCCAGCAGTTACTCCACGGGAGGCGGCTACACCTTC
>14|.|.|TRBV29-1|TRBJ1-1
CSVNPRVGNTEAFF
TGCAGCGTTAATCCCAGGGTCGGGAACACTGAAGCTTTCTTT
>15|TRBD1|.|TRBV19|TRBJ2-2
CASSRWTGGPGELFF
TGTGCCAGTAGTAGATGGACAGGGGGTCCCGGGGAGCTGTTTTTT
>15|TRBD1|few|TRBV11-2|TRBJ2-1
CASSPRGTVYAEQFF
TGTGCCAGCAGCCCTAGGGGGACAGTATACGCTGAGCAGTTCTTC
>14|.|.|TRBV15|TRBJ2-5
CATSRDRGQETQYF
TGTGCCACCAGCAGAGATAGGGGGCAAGAGACCCAGTACTTC
>20|TRBD1|.|TRBV9|TRBJ2-5
CASSVGGRDRGFPKQETQYF
TGTGCCAGCAGCGTAGGGGGTAGAGACAGGGGCTTCCCCAAGCAAGAGACCCAGTACTTC
>15|.|.|TRBV7-8|TRBJ2-7
CASSFLDIGGGEQYF
TGTGCCAGCAGCTTCCTGGACATTGGTGGAGGGGAGCAGTACTTC
>15|TRBD2|.|TRBV19|TRBJ2-1
CASSILAGGPYEQFF
TGTGCCAGTAGTATACTAGCGGGAGGCCCGTATGAGCAGTTCTTC
>14|.|.|TRBV10-3|TRBJ1-2
CAITSGGAAYGYTF
TGTGCCATCACGTCTGGGGGGGCGGCCTATGGCTACACCTTC
>14|.|once|TRBV27|TRBJ2-3
CASSFRGARDTQYF
TGTGCCAGCAGTTTCCGGGGGGCCCGAGATACGCAGTATTTT
>15|TRBD1|once|TRBV10-3|TRBJ1-5
CAISEGRQGGQPQHF
TGTGCCATCAGTGAAGGTCGACAGGGAGGTCAGCCCCAGCATTTT
>13|.|.|TRBV7-2|TRBJ2-1
CASSSVRRGEQFF
TGTGCCAGCAGCTCGGTCCGGCGGGGTGAGCAGTTCTTC
>16|TRBD1|.|TRBV5-4|TRBJ2-5
CASSGGTGGGWETQYF
TGTGCCAGCAGCGGGGGGACAGGGGGCGGTTGGGAGACCCAGTACTTC
>16|TRBD2|.|TRBV2|TRBJ2-1
CASIPTSGSSYNEQFF
TGTGCCAGCATTCCAACTAGCGGAAGCTCCTACAATGAGCAGTTCTTC
>11|.|.|TRBV7-2|TRBJ2-3
CASSPYEEQYF
TGTGCCAGCAGCCCCTATGAGGAACAGTATTTT
>16|TRBD1|.|TRBV5-6|TRBJ1-1
CASSFRDRVGGTEAFF
TGTGCCAGCAGCTTCCGGGACAGGGTGGGTGGCACTGAAGCTTTCTTT
>11|.|.|TRBV11-1|TRBJ2-1
CASSLYGEQFF
TGTGCCAGCAGCTTATACGGTGAGCAGTTCTTC
>15|.|.|TRBV27|TRBJ1-5
CASSFLGASNQPQHF
TGTGCCAGCAGTTTTTTGGGGGCTAGCAATCAGCCCCAGCATTTT
>14|TRBD2|.|TRBV7-2|TRBJ2-3
CASSGTSAPDTQYF
TGTGCCAGCAGCGGGACTAGCGCCCCGGATACGCAGTATTTT
>18|.|once|TRBV28|TRBJ1-6
CASSLGRWEGKGNSPLHF
TGTGCCAGCAGTTTAGGGCGGTGGGAGGGAAAAGGTAATTCACCCCTCCACTTT
>16|TRBD2|.|TRBV6-1|TRBJ2-3
CASSEPSGGGKDTQYF
TGTGCCAGCAGTGAACCCTCCGGGGGGGGCAAAGATACGCAGTATTTT
>14|.|.|TRBV19|TRBJ2-7
CASSTRQSVYEQYF
TGTGCCAGTAGTACCCGACAGTCAGTCTACGAGCAGTACTTC
>14|.|.|TRBV25-1|TRBJ2-2
CASSDYREAGELFF
TGTGCCAGCAGTGACTACAGGGAAGCCGGGGAGCTGTTTTTT
>15|TRBD2|.|TRBV6-5|TRBJ2-5
CASGRTSGYTGTQYF
TGTGCCAGCGGCCGAACTAGCGGGTATACGGGGACCCAGTACTTC
>13|TRBD2|.|TRBV10-3|TRBJ2-7
CAISLAGDYEQYF
TGTGCCATCAGTCTAGCGGGAGACTACGAGCAGTACTTC
>15|TRBD1|.|TRBV15|TRBJ2-1
CATSRDFGTVNEQFF
TGTGCCACCAGCAGAGATTTCGGGACAGTCAATGAGCAGTTCTTC
>14|TRBD1|.|TRBV5-1|TRBJ2-7
CASSFGTGTYEQYF
TGCGCCAGCAGCTTCGGGACAGGAACCTACGAGCAGTACTTC
>14|TRBD2|.|TRBV6-7|TRBJ2-7
CASSYKGGPDEQYF
TGTGCCAGCAGTTACAAGGGAGGGCCCGACGAGCAGTACTTC